This TCR beta chain originates from a study of blood T cell repertoires in COVID-19. Methods used by the authors: How many nucleated cells were present was estimated from reference gene primer amplification. Assay used: immunoSEQ multiplex PCR; TCRdb lists only in-frame clones, some missing. The DNA was the basis for D and trimming; V, J and clone size are from that table. The table includes 150,000 to 200,000 clones, roughly four fifths detected once. The table lists this clone with a count of one. Participants were placed into cohorts based on the clinical history they reported. Germline CDR1 and CDR2: MNHEY and SVGAGI. The V gene lost 6 bases and the J gene lost 2 bases, with 13 bases spanning the gap. The CDR3 has 15 residues.

Sequences were obtained from PBMCs or T cells enriched from blood (not recorded which). This rearrangement joins TRBV6-5 to TRBJ1-4, with a weak D call TRBD1 (6 bases). The sequence came from a man between 35 and 55 years old who had recovered from COVID-19. CDR3 loop: CASSPTGNTNEKLFF. In DNA, the CDR3 is TGTGCCAGCAGCCCAACAGGGAATACTAATGAAAAACTGTTTTTT.